The rows below give T cell receptor beta chains drawn from one sample of a study of cytomegalovirus exposure and HLA in healthy donors. Sequencing was performed with immunoSEQ multiplex PCR; in TCRdb, only in-frame clones are kept and a portion is missing. The sample holds roughly 63,000 clones, roughly 74% seen once. The sample comprised PBMCs. Every receptor here comes from a woman in her thirties or forties in good health and CMV-seropositive. The CDR3 runs from the conserved cysteine through the conserved F or W. The D gene is left open where the match is weak. Clone size is stated in some rows and not others, as once, few, many or a class when expanded.

clone_size j_call v_call d_call cdr3_nt cdr3_aa
NA TRBJ2-2 TRBV7-7 NA TGTGCCAGCAGCTCCGGGACAAGGAACACCGGGGAGCTGTTTTTT CASSSGTRNTGELFF
NA TRBJ2-7 TRBV9 NA TGTGCCAGCAGCGAAAAGGCCCAGGGCTACGAGCAGTACTTC CASSEKAQGYEQYF
few TRBJ2-2 TRBV11-2 TRBD2 TGTGCCAGCAGCCCCCTCCGGGGGGGGCCAACGAGGGAGCTGTTTTTT CASSPLRGGPTRELFF
NA TRBJ1-1 TRBV9 NA TGTGCCAGCAGCGTAGCTGATGGGGGGGCGAGTGGGACTGAAGCTTTCTTT CASSVADGGASGTEAFF
NA TRBJ2-7 TRBV29-1 TRBD2 TGCAGCGTTGAAGTAGCGGGACTCCGGACCTCCTACGAGCAGTACTTC CSVEVAGLRTSYEQYF
NA TRBJ1-2 TRBV27 NA TGTGCCAGCAGTCCCTCAGGGAACGATGGCTACACCTTC CASSPSGNDGYTF
NA TRBJ1-1 TRBV5-1 NA TGCGCCAGCAGCTTGAACACCATGAACACTGAAGCTTTCTTT CASSLNTMNTEAFF
NA TRBJ2-7 TRBV27 NA TGTGCCAGCAGTTTGGGGACACCCTCCTACGAGCAGTACTTC CASSLGTPSYEQYF
NA TRBJ2-4 TRBV2 NA TGTGCGGGGGGAGCTTTAGCCAAAAACATTCAGTACTTC CAGGALAKNIQYF
NA TRBJ2-1 TRBV11-3 TRBD1 TGTGCCAGCAGCCCGAGTATGGGGACAGGGGCCTACAATGAGCAGTTCTTC CASSPSMGTGAYNEQFF
NA TRBJ2-1 TRBV29-1 NA TGCAGCGTTGAACCAGGGGACGATGAGCAGTTCTTC CSVEPGDDEQFF
NA TRBJ2-5 TRBV11-1 TRBD1 TGTGCCAGCAGCCCTACCCGGACAGGCGGAGAGACCCAGTACTTC CASSPTRTGGETQYF
NA TRBJ2-2 TRBV10-3 TRBD2 TGTGCCATCAAGGCGGCGGGGGGGGCCACCGGGGAGCTGTTTTTT CAIKAAGGATGELFF
NA TRBJ2-2 TRBV5-1 NA TGCGCCAGCAGCTTGGCTGGGAGCGACACCGGGGAGCTGTTTTTT CASSLAGSDTGELFF
NA TRBJ2-3 TRBV28 TRBD2 TGTGCCAGCACCCCGCGGGGGGGTAGAAGGAGGACAGATACGCAGTATTTT CASTPRGGRRRTDTQYF
few TRBJ1-1 TRBV5-4 NA TGTGCCAGCAGCTTCGGACAGTTCAACACTGAAGCTTTCTTT CASSFGQFNTEAFF
NA TRBJ2-7 TRBV27 NA TGTGCCAGCAGTGGTGACAGCTCCTACGAGCAGTACTTC CASSGDSSYEQYF
few TRBJ1-2 TRBV4-3 NA TGCGCCAGCAGCCAAGTGTCAGGGAACTATGGCTACACCTTC CASSQVSGNYGYTF
NA TRBJ1-5 TRBV19 NA TGTGCCAGTAGTATAGATGGGGTTCAGGGGTTCAATCAGCCCCAGCATTTT CASSIDGVQGFNQPQHF
NA TRBJ2-2 TRBV27 NA TGTGCCAGCAGTTTACAGGGGAGAGCGGGGACCGGGGAGCTGTTTTTT CASSLQGRAGTGELFF
NA TRBJ1-5 TRBV7-6 TRBD1 TGTGCCAGCAGCTTGGGACAGGGAGGGAGCAATCAGCCCCAGCATTTT CASSLGQGGSNQPQHF
few TRBJ2-1 TRBV19 NA TGTGCCAGCTCGGTCGGAGGGGGGGCCGGGCGGTCCTACAATGAGCAGTTCTTC CASSVGGGAGRSYNEQFF
NA TRBJ1-2 TRBV30 NA TGTGCCTGGAGTCTGCAGGGCCGCTTCTATGGCTACACCTTC CAWSLQGRFYGYTF
NA TRBJ1-2 TRBV7-9 TRBD1 TGTTCCAGCAGCTCAGGGACAGGACGCTATGGCTACACCTTC CSSSSGTGRYGYTF
NA TRBJ2-1 TRBV5-1 NA TGCGCCAGCAGCTTGCAAGACTCTGGAGAGCAGTTCTTC CASSLQDSGEQFF
few TRBJ2-7 TRBV29-1 NA TGCAGCGTTGACCTCACATCGGACAGCGCATACGAGCAGTACTTC CSVDLTSDSAYEQYF
NA TRBJ1-4 TRBV27 NA TGTGCCAGCAGACGGAACAGTAATGAAAAACTGTTTTTT CASRRNSNEKLFF
NA TRBJ2-7 TRBV6-1 TRBD2 TGTGCCAGCAGTGATGGTAGCGGGGGCTCCTACGAGCAGTACTTC CASSDGSGGSYEQYF
medium-sized TRBJ1-2 TRBV2 TRBD1 TGTGCCAGCAGTGGACAGGGACCCTATGGCTACACCTTC CASSGQGPYGYTF
NA TRBJ2-1 TRBV10-3 TRBD2 TGTGCCATCAGTGAGTCGATCGCGGGGGTTTACAATGAGCAGTTCTTC CAISESIAGVYNEQFF
few TRBJ1-1 TRBV5-4 TRBD1 TGTGCCAGCAGCTCAGGGGGCGGGAACACTGAAGCTTTCTTT CASSSGGGNTEAFF
NA TRBJ1-6 TRBV18 TRBD1 TGTGCCAGCTCACCAAACTCTCAGGGGGTGGGTTCACCCCTCCACTTT CASSPNSQGVGSPLHF
NA TRBJ1-1 TRBV5-6 NA TGTGCCAGCACCACAACACAGGATCTATTGAACACTGAAGCTTTCTTT CASTTTQDLLNTEAFF
NA TRBJ1-1 TRBV19 NA TGTGCCAGTAGTCCCGGACAGAGTGTTATGAACACTGAAGCTTTCTTT CASSPGQSVMNTEAFF
NA TRBJ1-1 TRBV2 NA TGTGCCAGCACAGTACAGGGCTTGAACACTGAAGCTTTCTTT CASTVQGLNTEAFF
NA TRBJ2-7 TRBV5-1 TRBD1 TGCGCCAGCAGAATTGGACAGGGGGCTTCCTACGAGCAGTACTTC CASRIGQGASYEQYF
NA TRBJ1-2 TRBV7-2 TRBD1 TGTGCCAGCAGTCAAAAGACAGGGGCTAACTATGGCTACACCTTC CASSQKTGANYGYTF
once TRBJ2-2 TRBV27 NA TGTGCCAGCAGTTTCCAGAACACCGGGGAGCTGTTTTTT CASSFQNTGELFF
NA TRBJ1-2 TRBV11-2 NA TGTGCCAGCAGCTTAGATCCGGGCCGGGGATTTCATGGCTACACCTTC CASSLDPGRGFHGYTF
NA TRBJ2-7 TRBV9 NA TGTGCCAGCAGCGTAGGACGGGTAGCCTACGAGCAGTACTTC CASSVGRVAYEQYF
once TRBJ1-2 TRBV5-1 TRBD1 TGCGCCAGCAGCGCCACAGGGGGAGACTATGGCTACACCTTC CASSATGGDYGYTF
NA TRBJ2-2 TRBV6-4 TRBD1 TGTGCCAGCAAGCCGGGACAGGGGACCACCGGGGAGCTGTTTTTT CASKPGQGTTGELFF
NA TRBJ1-2 TRBV27 TRBD1 TGTGCCAGCAGTTGGACAGGGTCGAACTATGGCTACACCTTC CASSWTGSNYGYTF
NA TRBJ2-1 TRBV6-1 TRBD1 TGTGCCAGCAGAGTGACAGGGATTGAGCAGTTCTTC CASRVTGIEQFF
NA TRBJ1-2 TRBV29-1 TRBD1 TGCAGCGTTGAAGAAGGGGGGACAGGGAATGGCTACACCTTC CSVEEGGTGNGYTF
few TRBJ1-3 TRBV2 NA TGTGCCAGCAGTGGGGCAGCCTCTGGAAACACCATATATTTT CASSGAASGNTIYF
NA TRBJ2-1 TRBV28 NA TGTGCCAGCCAGGAGGGGTACAATGAGCAGTTCTTC CASQEGYNEQFF
NA TRBJ1-3 TRBV5-1 NA TGCGCCAGCATCCTCAGTGGAAACACCATATATTTT CASILSGNTIYF
NA TRBJ1-1 TRBV19 NA TGTGCCAGTATGGGCAGGGCGAACACTGAAGCTTTCTTT CASMGRANTEAFF
NA TRBJ2-5 TRBV7-2 NA TGTGCCAGCAGCTTAGACAGAAAGCAGTACTTC CASSLDRKQYF
once TRBJ1-4 TRBV30 TRBD1 TGTGCCTGGAGTGCCAGAGGGACAGGGGCTAGAGCGGAAAAACTGTTTTTT CAWSARGTGARAEKLFF
NA TRBJ1-5 TRBV18 TRBD1 TGTGCCAGCTCACCCGAGGGACAGTATCAGCCCCAGCATTTT CASSPEGQYQPQHF
NA TRBJ2-3 TRBV7-3 TRBD2 TGTGCCAGCAGCCTCAGCGGGGTAAGAGATACGCAGTATTTT CASSLSGVRDTQYF
NA TRBJ2-2 TRBV11-2 TRBD2 TGTGCCAGCAATTGGGGAGGGAGGAACACCGGGGAGCTGTTTTTT CASNWGGRNTGELFF
NA TRBJ2-7 TRBV27 TRBD1 TGTGCCAGCAGCTACTCCGGGACAGGCTCCTACGAGCAGTACTTC CASSYSGTGSYEQYF